A selection of T cell receptor beta chains follows, all from one sample in a study of chemoradiotherapy in HPV16-positive cancers. Sequenced by immunoSEQ multiplex PCR; TCRdb stores in-frame clones only, minus some. Of over a thousand clones listed, 85% to 90% are singletons. This specimen was tumor tissue, taken from a patient who underwent chemoradiotherapy. All receptors come from a human donor with HPV-associated anogenital cancer. Both conserved end residues are part of each CDR3. Clone size appears in some rows only: once, few, many, or a class for an expanded clone.

clone size	V gene	CDR3 protein
once	TRBV11-2	CASSLELAGGQGNGELFF
.	TRBV6-4	CASSIRGDSPLHF
.	TRBV9	CASTLTSGGGQFF
.	TRBV23-1	CASSQYNSVEGNTIYF
once	TRBV7-9	CASSLSPTQETQYF
.	TRBV28	CASSFSGPQYYEQYF
.	TRBV5-1	CASSWGLQGGDTEAFF
.	TRBV7-7	CASSVRSKCHKSRANVLTF
.	TRBV7-3	CASSPPSGGNTDTQYF
.	TRBV7-7	CASSFPGPGETQYF
.	TRBV10-3	CATYKTGELFF
.	TRBV9	CASSADGTTNEKLFF
.	TRBV6-4	CASRQGAYTGELFF
.	TRBV6-5	CASQTGSYGYTF
once	TRBV7-9	CASSLGGAGYTEAFF
.	TRBV29-1	CSVGTPNTEAFF
.	TRBV9	CASSGDRGLGNEQFF
.	TRBV11-3	CASSLGRSITDTQYF
.	TRBV30	CAWSVTSYGYTF
.	TRBV7-9	CASSSRRGSGYTF
.	TRBV19	CASSIWGLNAEAFF
.	TRBV9	CASSVGQGMSIEQFF
.	TRBV2	CASSPDPTGSSYEQYF
.	TRBV5-5	CASSLRWGALLDDNEQFF
.	TRBV6-5	CATLAPSRYEQYF
.	TRBV19	CASSMSSWASGRRGSYEQYF
.	TRBV5-1	CASSLGATDTQYF
.	TRBV27	CASRYHRGQSEKLFF
.	TRBV4-3	CASSQDVQGRGGTDTQYF
once	TRBV27	CASSIGAGGSDTQYF
.	TRBV2	CASSEWLDNSPLHF
.	TRBV19	CASSQTGANTEAFF
.	TRBV10-2	CASSVTGWETEAFF
.	TRBV7-9	CASSQGVGELFF
.	TRBV29-1	CSVLPGQGASGAQETQYF
.	TRBV6-5	CASSYEGREYGYTF
.	TRBV27	CASSSGGRQSYGYTF
.	TRBV11-2	CASSFVIGASIYF
.	TRBV19	CASAQTGELFF
.	TRBV7-3	CASSFGPGTYEQYF